This TCR beta chain came from a study of identical twins (dated by TCRdb to 2016 to 2017). Regarding the study in general: To test whether fetal clonotypes persist, the study used deep sequencing on TCR alpha and beta repertoires from monozygotic twins, unrelated adults of various ages, and cord blood. To rule out contamination, replicate twin experiments were performed at different times with different library preparation protocols. Points the paper makes about the study in general: Zero-insertion analyses could be partly confounded by invariant T cells such as MAIT and iNKT, though diverse VJ usage argued against such confounding for most clonotypes. Recombination models systematically underestimated out-of-frame TCR alpha sharing in monozygotic twins but agreed with sharing between unrelated individuals. Fewer insertions were carried by abundant cord blood beta clonotypes, a similar but weaker trend appeared in young adult naive repertoires, and no such trend appeared in memory repertoires. Out-of-frame TCR alpha sequences shared between twins showed an excess of low generation-probability sequences compared with coincidental sharing between unrelated individuals. The excess sharing between twins in beta out-of-frame sequences was weaker because fewer shared sequences reduced the signal-to-noise ratio. Because the same donors could not be followed over many years, the conclusions depended on cross-sectional statistical analysis.

For this clonotype: Its antigen is currently not known. It has no much larger one-base neighbor in the sample; base qualities were not kept.

Only healthy Caucasian donors were included. The researchers also sequenced three unrelated adults who were not twins: a male aged 18 to 30, a male aged 50 to 59, and a female aged 50 to 59. Miltenyi CD45RO+ enrichment and human naive T-cell isolation kits were used to isolate memory (CD45RO+) and naive T cells from PBMC. Preparation of the library involved 5' RACE. Sequencing was carried out with an Illumina HiSeq 2000. Template switching introduced a universal primer binding site; the final cDNA contained a unique molecular identifier, enabling accurate counting of TCR cDNA molecules. Specific primers in the conserved constant-segment region were used to synthesize first-strand cDNA for the TCR alpha and beta chains. Each cDNA library was double barcoded, with a SMART-Mk sample barcode plus Illumina barcodes, to control for contamination. TruSeq adapter sequences and Illumina sample barcodes were added in two successive PCR steps. Sequencing of the TCR alpha and beta cDNA libraries was done on the Illumina HiSeq platform using custom primers. As for the original processing: MiGEC was used to process raw reads and extract unique molecular identifiers, and MiXCR was used to find CDR3 positions. For each individual, recombination models were inferred using an EM algorithm with the repgenHMM and IGoR tools. The analysis of shared clonotypes was done with the tcR package in R, with sharing normalized by the product of cloneset sizes. To study raw recombination without the effects of thymic and clonal selection, out-of-frame nonproductive sequences were analyzed. In TCRdb, the public reads were trimmed at Q25 with fastp and aligned with MiXCR, with productive beta chains retained. Identical CDR3 proteins give one entry, which carries the most common genes and DNA. The V and J calls come from TCRdb's annotation, not from the publication. For this sample the table gives 410,000 or so distinct CDR3 sequences, of which around 18% were detected only once. The ten largest make up 9.5% to 15% of the sample.

Per the germline V gene, SGDLS is the CDR1 and YYNGEE is the CDR2. V and J lose 4 bases and 6 bases, and a span of 15 bases separates them. From the cysteine up to the phenylalanine, the CDR3 has a length of 14 residues. This entry keeps only the CDR3 DNA: 42 bases, framed from base 1. The sequenced sample consisted of naive T cells sorted from blood. The cell subset or site label for this specimen denotes: cells isolated with a human naive T-cell isolation kit. The rearranged segments are TRBV9 and TRBJ2-3; tentative D gene TRBD2, with 6 bases matching. This clonotype was sampled from a man aged 50 or older in good health. The DNA sequence reads TGTGCCAGCAGCCCGGACTTAGCGGTGGATACGCAGTATTTT. Its coded protein is CASSPDLAVDTQYF.